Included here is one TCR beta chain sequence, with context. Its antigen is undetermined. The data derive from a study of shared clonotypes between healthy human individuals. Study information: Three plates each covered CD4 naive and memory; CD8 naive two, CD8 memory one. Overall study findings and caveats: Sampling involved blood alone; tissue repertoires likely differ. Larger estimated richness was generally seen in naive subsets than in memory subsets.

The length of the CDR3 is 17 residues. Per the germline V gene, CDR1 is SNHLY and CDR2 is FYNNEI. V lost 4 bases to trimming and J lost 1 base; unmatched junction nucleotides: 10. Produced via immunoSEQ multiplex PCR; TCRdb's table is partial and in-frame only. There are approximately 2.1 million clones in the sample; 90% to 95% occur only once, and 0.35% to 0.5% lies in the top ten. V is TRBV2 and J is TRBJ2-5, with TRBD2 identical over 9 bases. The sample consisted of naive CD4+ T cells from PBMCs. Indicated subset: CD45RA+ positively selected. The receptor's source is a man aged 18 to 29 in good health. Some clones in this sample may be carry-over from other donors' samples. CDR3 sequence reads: CASSGVQNSGSQETQYF. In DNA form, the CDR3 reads TGTGCCAGCAGTGGCGTCCAAAATAGCGGGAGCCAAGAGACCCAGTACTTC.